One sample yielded the 3 T cell receptor beta chains listed below, sequenced in a study of cytomegalovirus exposure and HLA in healthy donors. PCR primers comprised 60 Vbeta and 13 Jbeta primers. Generated by immunoSEQ multiplex PCR, the TCRdb table keeps only in-frame clones and is missing some. The sample lists around 130,000 clones, more than 80% seen once, with 5.5% to 7% in the top ten. The source material was PBMCs. The receptor source for this set is a woman aged 40 to 49 in good health and CMV-seropositive.

V gene TRBV5-4 combines with J gene TRBJ1-4, with 9 nucleotides matching TRBD1. V gave up 0 bases and J gave up 8 bases; unmatched junction bases: 8. This CDR3 has 16 residues. Germline-derived CDR1 and CDR2 are SGHNT and YYREEE (reference sequence). As DNA, the CDR3 is TGTGCCAGCAGCTTGGGTGGGGGACAGGGCGCCGAAAAACTGTTTTTT. Translation gives CASSLGGGQGAEKLFF. Supplemented by reference TRBV5-4 and TRBJ1-4, the full variable domain reads ETGVTQSPTHLIKTRGQQVTLRCSSQSGHNTVSWYQQALGQGPQFIFQYYREEENGRGNFPPRFSGLQFPNYSSELNVNALELDDSALYLCASSLGGGQGAEKLFFGSGTQLSVL.

CDR3 protein: CASRRTGAKTEQYF. CDR3 DNA: TGCGCCAGCAGGAGGACAGGGGCGAAGACCGAGCAGTACTTC. V usage is TRBV10-2 and J usage is TRBJ2-7, with TRBD1 identical over 9 bases. CDR3 length: 14 residues. V shed 6 bases, J shed 6 bases, and the junction held 9 bases outside the gene matches. The germline gives CDR1 WSHSY, CDR2 SAAADI.

The chain joins TRBV5-6 to TRBJ1-5; weak D call: TRBD1 (6 bases). The CDR3 length is 14 residues. The germline V gene encodes CDR1 SGHDT and CDR2 YYEEEE. Deletions cut 4 bases from V and 0 bases from J, with 8 bases between. The CDR3, as DNA: TGTGCCAGCAGCCAGGGGCTTAGCAATCAGCCCCAGCATTTT. This sequence encodes CASSQGLSNQPQHF.